This TCR beta chain was recorded in a study of Graves' ophthalmopathy and Graves' hyperthyroidism. Study as a whole: Blood was drawn at initial diagnosis, before any treatment.

Amplified TCR beta CDR3 regions were obtained using RNA transcripts as template. First-round RT-PCR employed HTBI primers, with a second-round multiplex PCR after it. TCRdb re-called the multiplex PCR reads with MiXCR, one entry per CDR3 protein. The sample lists around 400,000 distinct CDR3 sequences, approximately 20% seen once, with approximately 1.4% in the top ten. The V and J ends lost 6 bases and 4 bases, in that order; junction bases with no gene match: 3. Germline V gene data show CDR1 as SGHVS and CDR2 as FQNEAQ. The CDR3 runs to 14 residues. Excluded were patients with other autoimmune diseases, uncontrolled infections, pregnancy or lactation. This clonotype was detected many times.

This rearrangement joins TRBV7-8 to TRBJ1-4, with 9 bases identical to TRBD1. The origin of this receptor is a woman between 18 and 30 years old with Graves' ophthalmopathy. What was sequenced was peripheral blood. The CDR3 bases are TGTGCCAGCAGGGGACAGGGCTATAATGAAAAACTGTTTTTT. As protein: CASRGQGYNEKLFF. Full variable domain (rest looked up from reference TRBV7-8 and TRBJ1-4): GAGVSQSPRYKVAKRGQDVALRCDPISGHVSLFWYQQALGQGPEFLTYFQNEAQLDKSGLPSDRFFAERPEGSVSTLKIQRTQQEDSAVYLCASRGQGYNEKLFFGSGTQLSVL.